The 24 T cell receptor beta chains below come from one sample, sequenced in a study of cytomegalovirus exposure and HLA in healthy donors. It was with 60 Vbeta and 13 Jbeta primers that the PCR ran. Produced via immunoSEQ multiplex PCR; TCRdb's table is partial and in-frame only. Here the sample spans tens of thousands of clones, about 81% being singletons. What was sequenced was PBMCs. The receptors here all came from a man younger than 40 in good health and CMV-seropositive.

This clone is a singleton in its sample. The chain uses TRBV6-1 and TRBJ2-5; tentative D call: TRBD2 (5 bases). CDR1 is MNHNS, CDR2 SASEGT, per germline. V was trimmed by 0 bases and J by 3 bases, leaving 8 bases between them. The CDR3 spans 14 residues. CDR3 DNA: TGTGCCAGCAGTGAAGCCCCGGGAAAAGAGACCCAGTACTTC. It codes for CASSEAPGKETQYF.

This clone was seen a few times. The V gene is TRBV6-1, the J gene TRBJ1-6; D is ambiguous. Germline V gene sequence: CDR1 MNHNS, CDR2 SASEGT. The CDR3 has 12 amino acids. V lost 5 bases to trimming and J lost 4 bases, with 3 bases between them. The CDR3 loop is CASSPYNSPLHF. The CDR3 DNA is TGTGCCAGCAGTCCATATAATTCACCCCTCCACTTT.

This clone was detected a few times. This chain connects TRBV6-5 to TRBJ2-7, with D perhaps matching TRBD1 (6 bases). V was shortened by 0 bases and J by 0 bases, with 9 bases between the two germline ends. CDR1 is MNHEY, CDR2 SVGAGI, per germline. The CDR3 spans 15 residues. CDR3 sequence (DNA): TGTGCCAGCAGTTACTCGGGGACACTCTCCTACGAGCAGTACTTC. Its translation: CASSYSGTLSYEQYF.

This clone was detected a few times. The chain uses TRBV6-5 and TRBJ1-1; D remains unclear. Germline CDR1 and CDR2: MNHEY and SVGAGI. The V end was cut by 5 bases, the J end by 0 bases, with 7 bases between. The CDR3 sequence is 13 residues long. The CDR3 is CASSPTLNTEAFF. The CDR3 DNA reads TGTGCCAGCAGTCCGACTCTGAACACTGAAGCTTTCTTT.

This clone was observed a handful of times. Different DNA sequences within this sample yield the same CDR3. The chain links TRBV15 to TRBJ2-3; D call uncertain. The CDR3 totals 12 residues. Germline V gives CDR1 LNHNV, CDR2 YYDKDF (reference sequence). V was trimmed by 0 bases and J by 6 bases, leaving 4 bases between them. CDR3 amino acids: CATSRDQDTQYF. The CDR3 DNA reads TGTGCCACCAGCAGAGACCAGGATACGCAGTATTTT. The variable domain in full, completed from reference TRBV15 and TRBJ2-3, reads DAMVIQNPRYQVTQFGKPVTLSCSQTLNHNVMYWYQQKSSQAPKLLFHYYDKDFNNEADTPDNFQSRRPNTSFCFLDIRSPGLGDTAMYLCATSRDQDTQYFGPGTRLTVL.

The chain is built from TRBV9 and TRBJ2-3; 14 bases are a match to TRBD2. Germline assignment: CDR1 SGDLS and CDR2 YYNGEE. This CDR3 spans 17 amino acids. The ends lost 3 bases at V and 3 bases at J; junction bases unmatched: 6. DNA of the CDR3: TGTGCCAGCAGCGAGACTAGCGGGGGGGCCTGGACAGATACGCAGTATTTT. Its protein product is CASSETSGGAWTDTQYF. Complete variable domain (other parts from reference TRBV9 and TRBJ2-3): DSGVTQTPKHLITATGQRVTLRCSPRSGDLSVYWYQQSLDQGLQFLIQYYNGEERAKGNILERFSAQQFPDLHSELNLSSLELGDSALYFCASSETSGGAWTDTQYFGPGTRLTVL.

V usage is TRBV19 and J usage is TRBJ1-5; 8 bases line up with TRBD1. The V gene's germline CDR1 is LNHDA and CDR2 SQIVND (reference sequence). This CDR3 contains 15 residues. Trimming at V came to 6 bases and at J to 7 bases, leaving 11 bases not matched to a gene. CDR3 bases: TGTGCCAGTAGCGATGCCCCAGGGGGCAGCCAGCCCCAGCATTTT. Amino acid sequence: CASSDAPGGSQPQHF.

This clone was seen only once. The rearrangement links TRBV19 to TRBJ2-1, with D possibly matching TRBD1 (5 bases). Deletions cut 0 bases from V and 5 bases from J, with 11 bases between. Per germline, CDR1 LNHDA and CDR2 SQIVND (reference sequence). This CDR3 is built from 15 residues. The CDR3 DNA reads TGTGCCAGTAGTATAGATCAGGGCGGACACAATGAGCAGTTCTTC. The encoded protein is CASSIDQGGHNEQFF.

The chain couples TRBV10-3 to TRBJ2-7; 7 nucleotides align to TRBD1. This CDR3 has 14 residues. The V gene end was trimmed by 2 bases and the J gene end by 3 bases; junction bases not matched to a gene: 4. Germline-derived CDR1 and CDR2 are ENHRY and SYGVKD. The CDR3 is CAISETGADYEQYF. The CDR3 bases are TGTGCCATCAGTGAGACAGGGGCGGACTACGAGCAGTACTTC.

CDR3 residues: CASGLRGSGYTF. The DNA for the CDR3 is TGTGCCAGCGGTCTCAGGGGATCTGGCTACACCTTC. The chain employs TRBV5-6 and TRBJ1-2; a weak D match, TRBD1 (6 bases). CDR3 size: 12 residues. Trimming removed 7 bases from V and 7 bases from J, with 14 bases in between. CDR1 and CDR2 from the germline V gene are SGHDT and YYEEEE.

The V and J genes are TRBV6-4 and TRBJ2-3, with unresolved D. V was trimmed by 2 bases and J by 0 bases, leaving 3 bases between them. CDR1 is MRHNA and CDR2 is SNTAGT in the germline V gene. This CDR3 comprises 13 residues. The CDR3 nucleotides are TGTGCCAGCAGTGACGGCAGCACAGATACGCAGTATTTT. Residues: CASSDGSTDTQYF.

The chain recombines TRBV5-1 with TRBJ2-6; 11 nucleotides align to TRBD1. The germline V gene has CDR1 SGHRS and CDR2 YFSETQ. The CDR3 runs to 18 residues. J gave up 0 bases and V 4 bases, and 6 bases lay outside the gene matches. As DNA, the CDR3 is TGCGCCAGCAGCCCCGGACAGGGGGCGTCCTCTGGGGCCAACGTCCTGACTTTC. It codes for CASSPGQGASSGANVLTF. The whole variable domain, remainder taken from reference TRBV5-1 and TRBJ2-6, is KAGVTQTPRYLIKTRGQQVTLSCSPISGHRSVSWYQQTPGQGLQFLFEYFSETQRNKGNFPGRFSGRQFSNSRSEMNVSTLELGDSALYLCASSPGQGASSGANVLTFGAGSRLTVL.

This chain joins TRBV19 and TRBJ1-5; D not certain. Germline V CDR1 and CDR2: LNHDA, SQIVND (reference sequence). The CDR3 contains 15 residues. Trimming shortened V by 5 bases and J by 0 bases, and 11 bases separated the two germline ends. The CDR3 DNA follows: TGTGCCAGTAGTCCTCCTCGGTATAGCAATCAGCCCCAGCATTTT. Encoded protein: CASSPPRYSNQPQHF. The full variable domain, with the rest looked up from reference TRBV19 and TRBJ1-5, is DGGITQSPKYLFRKEGQNVTLSCEQNLNHDAMYWYRQDPGQGLRLIYYSQIVNDFQKGDIAEGYSVSREKKESFPLTVTSAQKNPTAFYLCASSPPRYSNQPQHFGDGTRLSIL.

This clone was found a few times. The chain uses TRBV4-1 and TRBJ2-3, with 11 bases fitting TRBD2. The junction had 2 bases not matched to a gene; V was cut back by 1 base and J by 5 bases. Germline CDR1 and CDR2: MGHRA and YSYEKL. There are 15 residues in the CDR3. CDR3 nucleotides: TGCGCCAGCAGCCAAGGTAGCGGGGGGGTAGATACGCAGTATTTT. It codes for CASSQGSGGVDTQYF.

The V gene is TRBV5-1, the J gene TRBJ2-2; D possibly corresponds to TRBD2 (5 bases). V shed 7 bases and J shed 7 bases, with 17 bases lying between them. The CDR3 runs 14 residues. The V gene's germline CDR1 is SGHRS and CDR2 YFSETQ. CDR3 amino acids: CASGEQARIGELFF. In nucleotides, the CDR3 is TGCGCCAGCGGGGAGCAGGCAAGGATCGGGGAGCTGTTTTTT.

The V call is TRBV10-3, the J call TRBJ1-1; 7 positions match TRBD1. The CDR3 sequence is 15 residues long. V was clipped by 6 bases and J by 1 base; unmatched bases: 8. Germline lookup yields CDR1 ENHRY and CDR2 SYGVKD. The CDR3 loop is CAIRSVGDRNTEAFF. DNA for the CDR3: TGTGCCATCAGGTCAGTCGGGGACAGGAACACTGAAGCTTTCTTT.

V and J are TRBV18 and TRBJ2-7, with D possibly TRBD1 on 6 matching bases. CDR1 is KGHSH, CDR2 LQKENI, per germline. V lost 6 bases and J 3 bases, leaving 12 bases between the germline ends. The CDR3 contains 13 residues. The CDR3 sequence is CASSPIGGYEQYF. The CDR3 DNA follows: TGTGCCAGCTCGCCTATAGGGGGCTACGAGCAGTACTTC.

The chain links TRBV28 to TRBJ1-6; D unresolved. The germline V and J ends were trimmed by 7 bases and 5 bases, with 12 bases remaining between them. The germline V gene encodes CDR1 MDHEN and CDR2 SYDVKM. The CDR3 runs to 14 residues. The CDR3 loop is CASTLGLNNSPLHF. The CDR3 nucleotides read TGTGCCAGCACCCTTGGACTGAATAATTCACCCCTCCACTTT.

CDR3 in amino acids: CASTRDIPLNTGELFF. In DNA form, the CDR3 reads TGTGCCAGCACCCGGGACATCCCTTTAAACACCGGGGAGCTGTTTTTT. J is TRBJ2-2 and V is TRBV5-8, with a tentative D call TRBD1 (6 bases). Germline values: CDR1 SGHTS, CDR2 YDEGEE. The CDR3 has 16 amino acids. With 6 bases removed from V and 2 bases from J, the gap between germline ends came to 17 bases.

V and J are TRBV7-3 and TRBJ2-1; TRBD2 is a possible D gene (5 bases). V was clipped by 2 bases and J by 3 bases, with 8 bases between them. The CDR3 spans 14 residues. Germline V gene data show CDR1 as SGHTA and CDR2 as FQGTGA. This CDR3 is CASSLEGYYNEQFF. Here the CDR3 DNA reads TGTGCCAGCAGCTTAGAGGGCTACTACAATGAGCAGTTCTTC.

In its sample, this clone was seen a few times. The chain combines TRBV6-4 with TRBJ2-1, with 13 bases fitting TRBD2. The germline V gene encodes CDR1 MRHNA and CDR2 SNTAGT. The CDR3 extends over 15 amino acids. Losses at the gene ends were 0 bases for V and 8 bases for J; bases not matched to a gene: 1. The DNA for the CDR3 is TGTGCCAGCAGTGACTCGACTAGCGGGGGGTATGAGCAGTTCTTC. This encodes CASSDSTSGGYEQFF.

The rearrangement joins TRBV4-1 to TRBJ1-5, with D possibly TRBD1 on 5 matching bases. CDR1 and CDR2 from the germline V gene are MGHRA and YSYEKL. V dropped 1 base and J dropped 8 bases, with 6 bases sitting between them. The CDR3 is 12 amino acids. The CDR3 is CASSQGGEPQHF. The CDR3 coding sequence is TGCGCCAGCAGCCAAGGGGGGGAGCCCCAGCATTTT.

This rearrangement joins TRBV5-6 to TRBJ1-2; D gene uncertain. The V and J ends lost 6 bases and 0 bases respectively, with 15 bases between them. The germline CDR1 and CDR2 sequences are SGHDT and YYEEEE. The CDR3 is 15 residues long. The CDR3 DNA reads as TGTGCCAGCAACTGGACTCCAGTAACTAACTATGGCTACACCTTC. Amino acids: CASNWTPVTNYGYTF.

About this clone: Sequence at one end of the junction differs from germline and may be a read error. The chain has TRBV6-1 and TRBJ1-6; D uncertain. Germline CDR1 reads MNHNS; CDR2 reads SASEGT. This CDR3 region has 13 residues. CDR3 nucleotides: TGTGCCAGCAGTGATATGAGTAATTCACCCCACCACTTT. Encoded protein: CASSDMSNSPHHF.